This T cell receptor beta chain was sequenced in a study of blood T cell repertoires in COVID-19. As for the study in general: There were acute and convalescent COVID-19 samples, and they came from the United States, Italy and Spain. Sources were T cells, B-cell-depleted T cells, or PBMCs; the material itself was cDNA or gDNA.

Trimming took 3 bases from V and 11 from J; bases not matched to a gene: 2. Germline V gene lookup returns CDR1 SGDLS and CDR2 YYNGEE. The CDR3 totals 12 residues. Original processing notes: Amplification from reference gene primers served as the basis for estimated nucleated cell counts. Sequencing was performed with immunoSEQ multiplex PCR; in TCRdb, only in-frame clones are kept and a portion is missing. The V and J calls and the clone size are those of that table, but D and trimming were determined from the DNA. The repertoire has about 670,000 clones, around 89% of them found once; the top ten carry over 0.2%.

The sequence derives from a woman aged 18-30 years with acute or convalescent COVID-19. This chain connects TRBV9 to TRBJ2-3; 11 bases agree with TRBD2. Sequencing used peripheral blood. CDR3 nucleotide sequence: TGTGCCAGCAGCGAACTAGCGGGGGTGCAGTATTTT. This translates into CASSELAGVQYF.